This T cell receptor (beta chain) was observed in a study of blood T cells in healthy people across ages. Turning to the study itself: Through template switching, about one barcoded beta molecule was captured per two T cells, as measured in model experiments.

Combining a sample-barcoded 5' primer with a J-beta primer mix, a second PCR ran for roughly 6 to 11 cycles. Each cDNA was tagged by a template-switch adaptor containing 12 random nucleotides. One entry per CDR3 protein, called by TCRdb with MiXCR from the 5' RACE reads. The data show hundreds of thousands of distinct CDR3 sequences, with about half seen just once and under 35% held by the top ten. With respect to this clonotype: Its antigen remains unknown. At one end, the junction sequence differs from germline, possibly due to a read error.

Whole-study results and caveats: PBMCs left unsorted prevented a conclusive naive versus antigen-experienced comparison. Long-lived and aged donors differed, with more naive CD4+ cells and higher diversity in the long-lived.

The CDR3 has 13 residues. Input material: blood. The receptor comes from a woman aged 60-75 years in good health. V gene TRBV12-3 or TRBV12-4 combines with J gene TRBJ2-3; D is uncertain. This CDR3 reads CASSIAGTDTQYF. CDR3 nucleotide sequence: TGTGCCAGCAGTATAGCAGGCACAGATACGCAGTATTTT.